These T cell receptor beta chains were read from a single sample in a study of cytotoxic CD8 clonotypes in ibrutinib-treated CLL. Method: immunoSEQ multiplex PCR; TCRdb's copy keeps in-frame clones and lacks some. The sample yields fewer than 200,000 clones, 84% seen once. The sequenced sample was PBMCs, obtained after 24 months of ibrutinib treatment. These receptors originate from a human donor with chronic lymphocytic leukemia. Each CDR3 is given with its conserved first and last residue. The D gene is left open where the match is weak. Clone size, where shown, is once, few, many, or a class for clones that have expanded.

TRBV7-9	NA	TRBJ2-7	NA	CASNKLGGSLYEQYF	TGTGCCAGCAATAAATTGGGCGGTAGCCTTTACGAGCAGTACTTC
TRBV6-6	NA	TRBJ2-3	NA	CASSYDGTTDTQYF	TGTGCCAGCAGTTACGACGGGACCACAGATACGCAGTATTTT
TRBV28	NA	TRBJ1-1	TRBD1	CASSLWRQGARMNTEAFF	TGTGCCAGCAGTTTATGGCGGCAGGGGGCCCGCATGAACACTGAAGCTTTCTTT
TRBV7-3	NA	TRBJ1-2	NA	CASSLEAVLSSGYTF	TGTGCCAGCAGCTTAGAGGCCGTTTTATCCAGTGGCTACACCTTC
TRBV28	NA	TRBJ2-1	TRBD2	CASAGSGRALDEQFF	TGTGCCAGCGCAGGGAGCGGGAGGGCCTTGGATGAGCAGTTCTTC
TRBV7-9	NA	TRBJ2-7	NA	CASSDSYEQYF	TGTGCCAGCAGCGACTCCTACGAGCAGTACTTC
TRBV27	NA	TRBJ1-5	NA	CASSLGYRVKQPQHF	TGTGCCAGCAGCTTGGGGTACAGGGTCAAGCAGCCCCAGCATTTT
TRBV19	NA	TRBJ1-1	TRBD1	CASSLRGLMGTEAFF	TGTGCCAGTAGTCTGAGGGGGCTAATGGGAACTGAAGCTTTCTTT
TRBV5-4	NA	TRBJ1-2	TRBD1	CASKPGQGFYYGYTF	TGTGCCAGCAAACCGGGACAGGGATTTTACTATGGCTACACCTTC
TRBV5-6	NA	TRBJ1-3	TRBD1	CASSFSTGAAGNTIYF	TGTGCCAGCAGCTTTTCGACAGGGGCCGCTGGAAACACCATATATTTT
TRBV19	NA	TRBJ1-4	NA	CASKNGATTNEKLFF	TGTGCCAGCAAAAATGGGGCCACAACTAATGAAAAACTGTTTTTT
TRBV10-3	NA	TRBJ2-7	NA	CASRIAATYEQYF	TGTGCCAGCAGAATAGCGGCTACCTACGAGCAGTACTTC
TRBV27	NA	TRBJ2-4	NA	CASSLERVGNIQYF	TGTGCCAGCAGTTTGGAAAGGGTGGGAAACATTCAGTACTTC
TRBV19	once	TRBJ2-6	NA	CASSLGDSGANVLTF	TGTGCCAGTAGCTTAGGGGACTCTGGGGCCAACGTCCTGACTTTC
TRBV6-5	NA	TRBJ2-6	NA	CASSYNSLSGANVLTF	TGTGCCAGCAGTTATAACAGTTTATCTGGGGCCAACGTCCTGACTTTC
TRBV10-2	NA	TRBJ2-1	TRBD1	CASRTGTSYNEQFF	TGCGCCAGCAGGACAGGGACCTCCTACAATGAGCAGTTCTTC
TRBV7-9	NA	TRBJ1-5	TRBD1	CASSVQGNQPQHF	TGTGCCAGCAGCGTACAGGGGAACCAGCCCCAGCATTTT
TRBV5-1	NA	TRBJ1-2	TRBD1	CASSFGTDIYGYTF	TGCGCCAGCAGTTTTGGGACAGATATCTATGGCTACACCTTC